This T cell receptor (beta chain) was sequenced for a study of breast tumors, draining lymph nodes, adjacent tissues. MiXCR, run by TCRdb on the multiplex PCR reads, gives a single entry per CDR3 protein. The table lists 200,000 to 300,000 distinct CDR3 sequences, about 33% of them singletons. General observations from the study: That most tumor T cells come from lymph nodes remained unproven. Compared with basal-like, luminal-like tumors shared significantly more repertoire with nontumor tissue. Findings are consistent with lymph node origin and intratumoral expansion of most tumor T cells. Tumors had less TCR diversity than lymph nodes, more than nontumor tissue.

Samples came from axillary lymph nodes draining the breast cancer. The count of this clonotype is one. What it recognizes is unknown. The CDR3 is made up of 14 amino acids. Germline CDR1 reads MNHNS; CDR2 reads SASEGT. After removal of 5 bases from V and 2 bases from J, the junction contained 6 bases not matched to a gene. The TCR originated in a female donor with breast cancer. Some clones in this sample may be carry-over from other donors' samples. The sample was axillary lymph node tissue. The chain employs TRBV6-1 and TRBJ2-7; 7 bases are shared with TRBD2. CDR3 coding DNA: TGTGCCAGCAGTCGGGGGACTATGCCCTACGAGCAGTACTTC. It is translated as CASSRGTMPYEQYF.